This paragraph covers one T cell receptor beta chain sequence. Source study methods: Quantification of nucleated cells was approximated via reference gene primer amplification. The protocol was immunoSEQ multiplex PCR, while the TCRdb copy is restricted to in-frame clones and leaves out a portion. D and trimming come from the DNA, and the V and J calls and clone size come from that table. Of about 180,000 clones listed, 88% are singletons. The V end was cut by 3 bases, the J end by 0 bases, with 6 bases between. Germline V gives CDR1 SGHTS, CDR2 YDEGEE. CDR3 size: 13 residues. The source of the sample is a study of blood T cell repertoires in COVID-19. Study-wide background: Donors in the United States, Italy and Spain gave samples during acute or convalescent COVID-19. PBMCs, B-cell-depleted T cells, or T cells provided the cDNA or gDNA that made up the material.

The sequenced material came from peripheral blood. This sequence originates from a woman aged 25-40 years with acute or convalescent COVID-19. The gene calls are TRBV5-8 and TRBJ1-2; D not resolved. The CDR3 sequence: CASSYDSNYGYTF. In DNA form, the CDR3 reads TGTGCCAGCAGCTATGACTCTAACTATGGCTACACCTTC.